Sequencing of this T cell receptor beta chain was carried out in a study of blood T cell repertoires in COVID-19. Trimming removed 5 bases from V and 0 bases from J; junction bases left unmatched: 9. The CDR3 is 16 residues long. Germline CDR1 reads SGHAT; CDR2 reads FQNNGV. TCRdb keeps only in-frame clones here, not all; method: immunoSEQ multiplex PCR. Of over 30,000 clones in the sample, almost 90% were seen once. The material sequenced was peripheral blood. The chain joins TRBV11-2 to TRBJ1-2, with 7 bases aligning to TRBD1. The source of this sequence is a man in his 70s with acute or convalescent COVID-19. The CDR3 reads CASSPAGGGANYGYTF. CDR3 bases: TGTGCCAGCAGCCCCGCCGGAGGGGGCGCTAACTATGGCTACACCTTC.